The table lists the clone carrying this T cell receptor (beta chain) with many counts. Germline CDR1 reads SGHAT; CDR2 reads FQNNGV. The V gene end was trimmed by 5 bases and the J gene end by 1 base; junction bases not matched to a gene: 10. The CDR3 is made up of 16 amino acids. The data were taken from a study of T cell repertoires in cytomegalovirus infection. TCRdb reprocessed the reads with MiXCR, giving one entry per CDR3 protein. The sample shows about 150,000 distinct CDR3 sequences, about a quarter of them seen only once. The sequence came from a human donor in good health (CMV status not recorded). Some clones in this sample may be carry-over from other donors' samples. The chain has TRBV11-2 and TRBJ1-1, with 7 bases aligning to TRBD1. The sequenced sample consisted of PBMCs. The CDR3, as DNA: TGTGCCAGCAGCGACCCCTCGGAGGGGGCGAACACTGAAGCTTTCTTT. Its protein product is CASSDPSEGANTEAFF.